This entry lists 13 T cell receptor beta chains sequenced from one sample in a study of early T cells in non-severe SARS-CoV-2 infection. TCRdb re-called the 5' RACE reads with MiXCR, one entry per CDR3 protein. This table has 35,000 to 45,000 distinct CDR3 sequences, 9.5% to 15% appearing once. Sequenced: whole blood. The receptor source for this set is an adult who was a healthcare worker with PCR-confirmed SARS-CoV-2 infection or an uninfected control (not recorded which).

The sample holds many counts of this clonotype. The chain is built from TRBV5-1 and TRBJ2-7; 7 bases are a match to TRBD2. The CDR3 has 15 residues. J lost 2 bases, V lost 0 bases, and 5 bases had no gene match. Per germline, CDR1 SGHRS and CDR2 YFSETQ. CDR3 in amino acids: CASSLDPGGPYEQYF. The CDR3, as DNA: TGCGCCAGCAGCTTGGATCCGGGGGGTCCCTACGAGCAGTACTTC.

There are many counts of this clonotype. The CDR3 DNA reads TGCGCCAGCAGCCAAGGCCTAGCGGGCTACACCGGGGAGCTGTTTTTT. Encoded protein: CASSQGLAGYTGELFF. The V and J genes are TRBV4-1 and TRBJ2-2; 8 bases are shared with TRBD2. Germline V gene sequence: CDR1 MGHRA, CDR2 YSYEKL. With V trimmed by 1 base and J by 3 bases, 4 bases remained unmatched. There are 16 residues in the CDR3.

In this sample, this clonotype turned up many times. This chain links TRBV6-5 with TRBJ2-7, with 7 nucleotides matching TRBD1. The CDR3 loop spans 15 amino acids. Germline CDR1 is MNHEY and CDR2 is SVGAGI. With V trimmed by 4 bases and J by 0 bases, 6 bases remained unmatched. The CDR3 DNA reads as TGTGCCAGCAGTTCGATCCGGGACAGCTCCTACGAGCAGTACTTC. This gives the protein CASSSIRDSSYEQYF.

This clonotype was counted between two and nine times. CDR3 residues: CASSFFGGEAFF. The CDR3, as DNA: TGTGCCAGCAGCTTTTTTGGCGGTGAAGCTTTCTTT. The genes are TRBV7-9 and TRBJ1-1, with D unresolved. This CDR3 is 12 amino acids long. The V and J ends lost 3 bases and 7 bases respectively, with 9 bases between them. Germline V CDR1 and CDR2: SEHNR, FQNEAQ (reference sequence).

V usage is TRBV5-1 and J usage is TRBJ2-5, with unresolved D. Trimming removed 0 bases from V and 1 base from J, with 10 bases in between. Germline V gene sequence: CDR1 SGHRS, CDR2 YFSETQ. The CDR3 has 15 amino acids. CDR3 in amino acids: CASSLGAGPQETQYF. CDR3 DNA sequence: TGCGCCAGCAGCTTGGGCGCAGGCCCCCAAGAGACCCAGTACTTC.

Only a few counts were recorded for this clonotype. The CDR3 sequence: CASSQGSSTDTQYF. The CDR3 coding sequence is TGTGCCAGCAGCCAAGGGTCTAGCACAGATACGCAGTATTTT. The rearrangement links TRBV4-2 to TRBJ2-3; D not certain. The CDR3 is 14 amino acids. Trimming pared 1 base from V and 0 bases from J, leaving 5 bases between. CDR1 is LGHNA, CDR2 YNFKEQ, per germline.

This clonotype was counted a few times. The chain has TRBV20-1 and TRBJ2-4, with D unresolved. The CDR3 is 12 residues long. V was trimmed by 3 bases and J by 8 bases, leaving 11 bases between them. The germline CDR1 and CDR2 sequences are DFQATT and SNEGSKA (reference sequence). The CDR3 loop is CSARIARDIQYF. CDR3 coding DNA: TGCAGTGCTAGGATAGCCCGCGACATTCAGTACTTC.

This clonotype has ten or more counts. The chain combines TRBV4-3 with TRBJ1-4; no reliable D call. Germline lookup yields CDR1 LGHNA and CDR2 YSLEER. The length of the CDR3 is 13 residues. V shed 2 bases and J shed 3 bases, with 4 bases lying between them. CDR3 residues: CASSQWPNEKLFF. CDR3 bases: TGCGCCAGCAGCCAATGGCCTAATGAAAAACTGTTTTTT.

This clonotype was counted between two and nine times. The rearrangement joins TRBV28 to TRBJ2-7; 9 bases align to TRBD2. Germline CDR1 is MDHEN and CDR2 is SYDVKM. V gave up 2 bases and J gave up 7 bases; unmatched junction bases: 9. The CDR3 is 15 amino acids. CDR3 in amino acids: CASSLVAGASGEQYF. CDR3 in DNA: TGTGCCAGCAGTTTAGTAGCGGGAGCGTCGGGGGAGCAGTACTTC.

Of note for this clonotype: This clone may be a read error of a much larger clone one base away. The chain employs TRBV7-6 and TRBJ2-3; D is unresolved. Looked up from germline, CDR1 is SGHVS and CDR2 is FNYEAQ. Trimming removed 1 base at V and 4 bases at J, with 3 bases between. The CDR3 consists of 12 residues. The CDR3 region has the DNA TGTGCCAGCAGCTTAGTGGCAGATACGCAGTATTTT. The encoded protein is CASSLVADTQYF.

The chain couples TRBV6-1 to TRBJ2-1, with D perhaps TRBD1 (6 bases). Germline CDR1 and CDR2: MNHNS and SASEGT. CDR3 length: 16 residues. V was cut by 1 base and J by 2 bases, with 12 bases left in between. DNA of the CDR3: TGTGCCAGCAGTGAAGGGGGGCTGACACCCTACAATGAGCAGTTCTTC. Protein: CASSEGGLTPYNEQFF.

The gene calls are TRBV20-1 and TRBJ1-2; D unresolved. CDR1 is DFQATT, CDR2 SNEGSKA, per germline (reference sequence). V was shortened by 6 bases and J by 3 bases, with 14 bases between the two germline ends. This CDR3 spans 13 amino acids. The CDR3 is CSAPEDWDYGYTF. CDR3 DNA: TGCAGTGCCCCCGAAGACTGGGACTATGGCTACACCTTC.

This clonotype was seen many times. V and J are TRBV18 and TRBJ2-3; TRBD1 agrees at 9 bases. V shed 3 bases, J shed 2 bases, and the junction held 15 bases outside the gene matches. The germline gives CDR1 KGHSH, CDR2 LQKENI. The CDR3 contains 19 residues. Written as DNA, the CDR3 is TGTGCCAGCTCACCTACATTCAAAACCGGGACAGGGAACACAGATACGCAGTATTTT. Translated: CASSPTFKTGTGNTDTQYF.